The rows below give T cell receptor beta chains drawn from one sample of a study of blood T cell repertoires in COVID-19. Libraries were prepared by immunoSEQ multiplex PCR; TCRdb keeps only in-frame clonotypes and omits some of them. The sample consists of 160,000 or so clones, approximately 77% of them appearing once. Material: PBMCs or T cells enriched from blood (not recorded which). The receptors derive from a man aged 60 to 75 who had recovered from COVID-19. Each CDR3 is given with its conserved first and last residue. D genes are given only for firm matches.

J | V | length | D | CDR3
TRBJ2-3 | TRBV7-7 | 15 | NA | CASSLAGPGTDTQYF
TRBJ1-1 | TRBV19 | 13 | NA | CASSEIPNTEAFF
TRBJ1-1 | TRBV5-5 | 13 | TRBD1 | CASSFGTATEAFF
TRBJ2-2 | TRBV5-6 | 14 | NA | CASSPVGEVGELFF
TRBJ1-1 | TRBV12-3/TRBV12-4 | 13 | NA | CASSSTVNTEAFF
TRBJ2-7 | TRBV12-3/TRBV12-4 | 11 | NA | CASSLVGEQYF
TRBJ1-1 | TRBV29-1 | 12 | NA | CSVITGITEAFF
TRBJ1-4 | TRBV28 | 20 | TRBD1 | CASSLDLGQGDMIGNEKLFF
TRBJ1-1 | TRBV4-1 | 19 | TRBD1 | CASSQAFGPQGARSTEAFF
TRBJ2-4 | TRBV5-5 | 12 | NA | CASSLGQGRAYF
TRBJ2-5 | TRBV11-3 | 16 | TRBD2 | CASSRGTSGSFETQYF
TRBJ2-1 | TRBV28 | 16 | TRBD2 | CASSLLAGGSYNEQFF
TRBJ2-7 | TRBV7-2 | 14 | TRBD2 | CASSLKLAGGEQYF
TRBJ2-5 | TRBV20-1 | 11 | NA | CSARAGKTQYF
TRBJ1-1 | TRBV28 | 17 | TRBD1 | CASSFVVSLGQGAEAFF
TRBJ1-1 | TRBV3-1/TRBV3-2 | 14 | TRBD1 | CASSQQGIGTEAFF
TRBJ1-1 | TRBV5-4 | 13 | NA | CASSYQENTEAFF